The following is a TCR beta chain sequence with its context. This entry comes from a study of blood T cell repertoires in COVID-19. Study in general: Sample material is recorded as cDNA or gDNA derived from T cells, B-cell-depleted T cells, or PBMCs.

Under the authors' procedure: Cell counts per sample came from amplifying reference gene primers. Assay: immunoSEQ multiplex PCR; the TCRdb copy retains only in-frame clones and omits some. D and trimming were read from the DNA, whereas the V and J calls and clone size are those reported in that table. The profile shows fewer than 250,000 clones, around 90% of them singletons. The V end was cut by 0 bases, the J end by 1 base, with 12 bases between. This CDR3 is built from 16 residues. CDR1 LNHNV and CDR2 YYDKDF come from the germline V gene (reference sequence). The V call is TRBV15, the J call TRBJ1-1, with TRBD1 as a possible D gene (6 bases). The specimen was peripheral blood. The receptor comes from a man aged 55 to 70 who had recovered from COVID-19. The CDR3 region is CATSRDDPGANTEAFF. CDR3 nucleotides: TGTGCCACCAGCAGAGATGACCCAGGGGCGAACACTGAAGCTTTCTTT.